A single sample is the source of the 9 T cell receptor beta chains below, sequenced in a study of PD-1 blockade in classical Hodgkin lymphoma. Specified time point: cycle 4 day 1 (C4D1), after less than seven weeks of nivolumab. After autologous stem cell transplantation all patients relapsed, and prior brentuximab vedotin exposure differed between cohorts. Generated by immunoSEQ multiplex PCR, the TCRdb table keeps only in-frame clones and is missing some. The data contain tens of thousands of clones, around 76% of them singletons. Specimen: peripheral blood mononuclear cells (PBMCs), collected before the fourth cycle of nivolumab. Every receptor here comes from a human donor with classical Hodgkin lymphoma.

The V and J genes are TRBV2 and TRBJ2-7; 8 bases map to TRBD2. Germline CDR1 SNHLY, CDR2 FYNNEI. This CDR3 has 15 amino acids. V lost 2 bases and J lost 1; bases outside the gene matches: 4. This chain's CDR3 is CASSEKVAGSYEQYF. The CDR3 region has the DNA TGTGCCAGCAGTGAAAAGGTAGCGGGGTCCTACGAGCAGTACTTC.

The rearrangement links TRBV28 to TRBJ1-4; 9 bases match TRBD1. Germline assignment: CDR1 MDHEN and CDR2 SYDVKM. The CDR3 spans 17 residues. V was pared by 5 bases and J by 5 bases, with 12 bases of the junction left unmatched. The chain's CDR3 is CASSLRGSGTGNEKLFF. CDR3 in DNA: TGTGCCAGCAGTCTACGGGGATCCGGGACAGGGAATGAAAAACTGTTTTTT.

This clone showed up just a few times. This sequence joins TRBV6-5 and TRBJ2-1; 11 nucleotides match TRBD2. The CDR3 is 13 residues long. The V segment lost 8 bases and the J segment 5 bases; nucleotides outside the gene matches: 2. Germline V gives CDR1 MNHEY, CDR2 SVGAGI. The CDR3 sequence: CASGTSGNNEQFF. The CDR3 DNA sequence: TGTGCCAGCGGGACTAGCGGCAACAATGAGCAGTTCTTC.

In its sample, this clone was seen many times. The CDR3 bases are TGTGCCAGCCGACGGGCGGGACCCCTCGATGAGCAGTTCTTC. It is translated as CASRRAGPLDEQFF. The rearrangement joins TRBV27 to TRBJ2-1, with D maybe TRBD2 (6 bases). V shed 8 bases and J shed 8 bases, with 19 bases lying between them. Per the germline V gene, CDR1 is MNHEY and CDR2 is SMNVEV (reference sequence). The CDR3 is made up of 14 amino acids.

This clone was found once. The V and J genes are TRBV2 and TRBJ1-2; 7 bases match TRBD1. This CDR3 spans 13 amino acids. J gave up 2 bases and V 6 bases, and 3 bases lay outside the gene matches. Germline V lookup: CDR1 SNHLY, CDR2 FYNNEI. The CDR3 coding sequence is TGTGCCAGCAGCTTGACAGGGAACTATGGCTACACCTTC. Its protein is CASSLTGNYGYTF.

The DNA of the CDR3 is TGTGCCAGCAGAGGACAGGGGGGAAACACCATATATTTT. It yields the protein CASRGQGGNTIYF. V gene TRBV28 combines with J gene TRBJ1-3; 9 bases line up with TRBD1. Germline trimming cut 6 bases from V and 4 bases from J; bases unmatched to any gene: 1. Germline assignment: CDR1 MDHEN and CDR2 SYDVKM. The CDR3 covers 13 residues.

The chain links TRBV19 to TRBJ1-5; no clear D gene. The CDR3 has 12 residues. Looked up from germline, CDR1 is LNHDA and CDR2 is SQIVND (reference sequence). The germline V and J ends were trimmed by 1 base and 4 bases, with 2 bases remaining between them. The CDR3 nucleotides are TGTGCCAGTAGTATAGGGAATCAGCCCCAGCATTTT. It encodes CASSIGNQPQHF.

The chain employs TRBV6-5 and TRBJ1-5; no definite D call. CDR1 MNHEY and CDR2 SVGAGI come from the germline V gene. Between the trimmed V and J ends, which lost 5 bases and 9 bases, there was a span of 14 bases. The CDR3 has 13 amino acids. The DNA of the CDR3 is TGTGCCAGCAGTGAAGCGCTCCGGGCGCCCCAGCATTTT. It encodes CASSEALRAPQHF.

This chain links TRBV11-2 with TRBJ2-3; D unresolved. Germline lookup yields CDR1 SGHAT and CDR2 FQNNGV. The CDR3 is made up of 13 amino acids. The V end lost 4 bases, the J end lost 4 bases, and 9 bases lay between the germline ends. CDR3 bases: TGTGCCAGCAGCTCCTGGCCGGCAGATACGCAGTATTTT. The encoded protein is CASSSWPADTQYF.